Included here is one T cell receptor (beta chain) sequence, with context. This CDR3 is also generated by other DNA sequences in the sample. This record belongs to a study of cytomegalovirus exposure and HLA in healthy donors. Vbeta (60) and Jbeta (13) primers were used in the PCR. This table comes from immunoSEQ multiplex PCR, and its TCRdb copy is limited to in-frame clones, with some not included. The table records 150,000 or so clones, around four fifths of them present only once. Deletions cut 0 bases from V and 2 bases from J, with 8 bases between. Per the germline V gene, CDR1 is SGHRS and CDR2 is YFSETQ. The CDR3 totals 14 residues.

The sequence derives from a female donor in good health and CMV-seronegative. Sequencing was performed on PBMCs. The rearrangement joins TRBV5-1 to TRBJ1-1, with D maybe TRBD1 (5 bases). In nucleotides, the CDR3 is TGCGCCAGCAGCTTGGGGGGGGGAAACACTGAAGCTTTCTTT. The encoded protein is CASSLGGGNTEAFF.